This T cell receptor (beta chain) was sequenced in a study of cytomegalovirus exposure and HLA in healthy donors. The PCR was carried out with 60 Vbeta primers and 13 Jbeta primers. Method: immunoSEQ multiplex PCR; TCRdb's copy keeps in-frame clones and lacks some. The sample consists of about 80,000 clones, 60% to 80% of them appearing once. This clonotype was sampled from a man aged 50-60 years in good health and CMV-seronegative. Material: PBMCs.

The DNA for the CDR3 is TGTGCCAGCAGCAAATCAGGTTCAGAAAAACTGTTTTTT. Protein: CASSKSGSEKLFF. V is TRBV21-1 and J is TRBJ1-4; the DNA was not used to check the table's D call, TRBD1. TRBV21-1 is a documented pseudogene. This CDR3 is built from 13 residues.